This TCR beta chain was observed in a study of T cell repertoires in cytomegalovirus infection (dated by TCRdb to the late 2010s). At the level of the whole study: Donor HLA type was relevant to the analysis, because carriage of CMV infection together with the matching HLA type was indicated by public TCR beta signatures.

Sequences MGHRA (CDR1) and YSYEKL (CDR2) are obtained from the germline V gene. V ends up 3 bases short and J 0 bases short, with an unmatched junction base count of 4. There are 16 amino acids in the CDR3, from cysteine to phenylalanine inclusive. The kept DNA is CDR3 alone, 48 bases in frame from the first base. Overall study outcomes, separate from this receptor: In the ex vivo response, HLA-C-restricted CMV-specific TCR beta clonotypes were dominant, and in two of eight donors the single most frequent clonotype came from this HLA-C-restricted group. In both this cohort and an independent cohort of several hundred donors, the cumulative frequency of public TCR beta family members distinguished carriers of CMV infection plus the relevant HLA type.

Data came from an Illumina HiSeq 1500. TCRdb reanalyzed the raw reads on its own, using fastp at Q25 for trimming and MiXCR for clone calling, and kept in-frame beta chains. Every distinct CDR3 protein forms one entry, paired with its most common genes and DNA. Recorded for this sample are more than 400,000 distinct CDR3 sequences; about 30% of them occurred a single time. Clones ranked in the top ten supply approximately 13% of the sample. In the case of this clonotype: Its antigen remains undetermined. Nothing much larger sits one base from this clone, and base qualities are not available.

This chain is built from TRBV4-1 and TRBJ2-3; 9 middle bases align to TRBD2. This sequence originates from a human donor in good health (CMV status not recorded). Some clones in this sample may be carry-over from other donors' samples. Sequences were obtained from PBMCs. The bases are TGCGCCAGCAGCCAGAGGACTAGCGCGAGCACAGATACGCAGTATTTT. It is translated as CASSQRTSASTDTQYF.